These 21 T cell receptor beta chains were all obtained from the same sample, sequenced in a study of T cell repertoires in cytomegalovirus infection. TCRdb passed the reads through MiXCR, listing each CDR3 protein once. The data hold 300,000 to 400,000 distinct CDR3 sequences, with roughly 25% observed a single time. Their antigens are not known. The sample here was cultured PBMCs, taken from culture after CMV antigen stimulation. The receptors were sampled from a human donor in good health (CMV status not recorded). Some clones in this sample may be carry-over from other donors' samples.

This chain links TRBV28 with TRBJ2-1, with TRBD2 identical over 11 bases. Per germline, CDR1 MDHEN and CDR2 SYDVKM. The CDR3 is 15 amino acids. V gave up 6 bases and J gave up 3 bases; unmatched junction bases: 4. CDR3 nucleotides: TGTGCCAGCAGGACTAGCGGGACTGGCTACAATGAGCAGTTCTTC. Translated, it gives CASRTSGTGYNEQFF.

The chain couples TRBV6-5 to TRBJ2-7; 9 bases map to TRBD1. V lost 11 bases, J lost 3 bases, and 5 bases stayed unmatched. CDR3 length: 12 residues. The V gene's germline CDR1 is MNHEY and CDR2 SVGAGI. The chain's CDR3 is CAYTGQGYEQYV. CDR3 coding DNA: TGTGCCTACACGGGACAGGGCTACGAGCAGTACGTC.

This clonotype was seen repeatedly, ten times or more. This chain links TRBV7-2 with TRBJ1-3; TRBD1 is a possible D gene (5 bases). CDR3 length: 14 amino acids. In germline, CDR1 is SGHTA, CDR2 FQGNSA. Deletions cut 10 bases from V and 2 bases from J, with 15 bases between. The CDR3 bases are TGTGCCACCGAACCTGGGGGGGCTGGAAACACCATATATTTT. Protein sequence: CATEPGGAGNTIYF.

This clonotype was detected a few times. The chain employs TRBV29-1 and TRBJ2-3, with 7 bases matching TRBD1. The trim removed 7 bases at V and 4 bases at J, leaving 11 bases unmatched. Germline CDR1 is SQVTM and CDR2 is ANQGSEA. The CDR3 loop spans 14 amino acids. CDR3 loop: CSASSWDRPDTQYF. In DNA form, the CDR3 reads TGCAGCGCCTCCTCATGGGACAGACCAGATACGCAGTATTTT.

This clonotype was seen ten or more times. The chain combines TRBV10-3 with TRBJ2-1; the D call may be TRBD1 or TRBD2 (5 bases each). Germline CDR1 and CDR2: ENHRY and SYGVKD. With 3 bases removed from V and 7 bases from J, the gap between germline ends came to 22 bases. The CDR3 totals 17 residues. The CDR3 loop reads CAISDPKGTAVRNEQFF. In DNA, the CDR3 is TGTGCCATCAGTGACCCGAAGGGGACGGCGGTAAGGAATGAGCAGTTCTTC.

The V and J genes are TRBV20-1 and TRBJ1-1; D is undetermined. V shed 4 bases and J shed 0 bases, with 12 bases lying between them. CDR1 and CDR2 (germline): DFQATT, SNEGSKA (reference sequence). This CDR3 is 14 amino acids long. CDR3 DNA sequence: TGCAGTGCTACCCCGGGGTTTATGAACACTGAAGCTTTCTTT. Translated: CSATPGFMNTEAFF.

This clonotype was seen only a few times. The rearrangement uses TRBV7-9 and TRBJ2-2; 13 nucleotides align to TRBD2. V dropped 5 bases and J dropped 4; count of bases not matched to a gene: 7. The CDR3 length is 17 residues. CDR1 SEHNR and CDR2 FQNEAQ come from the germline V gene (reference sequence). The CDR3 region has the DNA TGTGCCAGCAGCCGGACTAGCGGGAGTCCTAGCACCGGGGAGCTGTTTTTT. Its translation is CASSRTSGSPSTGELFF.

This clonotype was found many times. CDR3 bases: TGTGCCAGCAGCCTTAACCCTAGCGGGAGGGCGGCAGATACGCAGTATTTT. This translates into CASSLNPSGRAADTQYF. V gene TRBV7-2 combines with J gene TRBJ2-3, with 12 bases that match TRBD2. From germline, CDR1 is SGHTA and CDR2 FQGNSA. The CDR3 consists of 17 residues. The V gene end was trimmed by 5 bases and the J gene end by 4 bases; junction bases not matched to a gene: 10.

CDR3 coding DNA: TGTGCCAGCAGCTTAGACAGGCCCTATTATGTTGGCTACACCTTC. It translates to CASSLDRPYYVGYTF. This sequence joins TRBV11-2 and TRBJ1-2; D uncertain. The CDR3 runs 15 residues. Germline V CDR1 and CDR2: SGHAT, FQNNGV. Trimming stripped 0 bases from V and 7 bases from J, with 15 bases between.

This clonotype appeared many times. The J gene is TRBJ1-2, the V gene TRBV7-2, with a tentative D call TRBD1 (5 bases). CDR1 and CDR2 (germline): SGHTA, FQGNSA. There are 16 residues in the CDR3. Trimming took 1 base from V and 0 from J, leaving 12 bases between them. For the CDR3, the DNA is TGTGCCAGCAGCTTAGGGGGCAGACAAGCTAACTATGGCTACACCTTC. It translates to CASSLGGRQANYGYTF.

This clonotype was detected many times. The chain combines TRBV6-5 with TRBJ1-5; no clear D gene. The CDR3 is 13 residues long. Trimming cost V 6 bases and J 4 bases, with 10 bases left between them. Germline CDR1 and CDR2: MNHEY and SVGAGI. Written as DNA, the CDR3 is TGTGCCAGCAGGTACAGATTGAATCAGCCCCAGCATTTT. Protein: CASRYRLNQPQHF.

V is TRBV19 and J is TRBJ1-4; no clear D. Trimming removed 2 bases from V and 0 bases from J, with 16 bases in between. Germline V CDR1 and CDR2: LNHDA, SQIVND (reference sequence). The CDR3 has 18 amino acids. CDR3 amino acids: CASSIWSGRDTTNEKLFF. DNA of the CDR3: TGTGCCAGTAGTATATGGTCGGGGAGAGATACAACTAATGAAAAACTGTTTTTT. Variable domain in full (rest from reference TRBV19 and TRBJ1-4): DGGITQSPKYLFRKEGQNVTLSCEQNLNHDAMYWYRQDPGQGLRLIYYSQIVNDFQKGDIAEGYSVSREKKESFPLTVTSAQKNPTAFYLCASSIWSGRDTTNEKLFFGSGTQLSVL.

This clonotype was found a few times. CDR3 nucleotides: TGTGCCAGCAGACGACTCCCAGGGAACCATCAGCCCCAGCATTTT. This encodes CASRRLPGNHQPQHF. V is TRBV27 and J is TRBJ1-5; D is perhaps TRBD1 (5 bases). Per germline, CDR1 MNHEY and CDR2 SMNVEV (reference sequence). This CDR3 is built from 15 residues. V gave up 6 bases and J gave up 5 bases, with 17 bases separating them.

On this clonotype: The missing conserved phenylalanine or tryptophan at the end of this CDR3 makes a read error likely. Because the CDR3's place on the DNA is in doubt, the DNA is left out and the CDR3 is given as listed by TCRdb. CDR3: CAISDSTGAASL. The J gene is TRBJ2-1, the V gene TRBV10-3; TRBD1 was called by the table and not checked on the DNA. The CDR3 is 12 amino acids long, termini counted. Germline CDR1 reads ENHRY; CDR2 reads SYGVKD.

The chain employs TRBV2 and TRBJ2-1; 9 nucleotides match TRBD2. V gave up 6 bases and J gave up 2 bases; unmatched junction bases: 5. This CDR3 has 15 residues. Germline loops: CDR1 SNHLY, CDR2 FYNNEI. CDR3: CASRATSGTYNEQFF. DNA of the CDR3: TGTGCCAGCAGAGCGACTAGCGGAACCTACAATGAGCAGTTCTTC. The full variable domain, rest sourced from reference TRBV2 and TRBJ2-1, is EPEVTQTPSHQVTQMGQEVILRCVPISNHLYFYWYRQILGQKVEFLVSFYNNEISEKSEIFDDQFSVERPDGSNFTLKIRSTKLEDSAMYFCASRATSGTYNEQFFGPGTRLTVL.

For the CDR3, the DNA is TGTGCCAGCAGTTTCCAAGCGGGAGGTGGGACAGATACGCAGTATTTT. Amino acids: CASSFQAGGGTDTQYF. The chain combines TRBV12-3 or TRBV12-4 with TRBJ2-3; the match to TRBD2 covers 9 bases. The CDR3 covers 16 residues. V lost 3 bases and J lost 3; bases outside the gene matches: 7.

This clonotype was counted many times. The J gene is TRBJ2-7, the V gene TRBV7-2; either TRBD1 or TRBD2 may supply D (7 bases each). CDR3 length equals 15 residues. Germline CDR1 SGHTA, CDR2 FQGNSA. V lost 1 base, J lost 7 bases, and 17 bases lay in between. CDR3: CASSLGLAGGGEQYF. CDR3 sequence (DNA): TGTGCCAGCAGCTTAGGTTTGGCAGGGGGGGGTGAGCAGTACTTC.

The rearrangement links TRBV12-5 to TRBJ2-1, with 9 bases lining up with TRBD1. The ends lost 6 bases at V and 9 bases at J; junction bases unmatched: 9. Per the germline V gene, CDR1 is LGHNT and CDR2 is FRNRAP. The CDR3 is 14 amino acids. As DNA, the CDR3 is TGTGCTAGTGGAACCGGGACAGGGATGGTTGAGCAGTTCTTC. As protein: CASGTGTGMVEQFF.

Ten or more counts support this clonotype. The CDR3 nucleotides are TGTGCCAGCGCTAGGGGTACAGATACGCAGTATTTT. The encoded protein is CASARGTDTQYF. The chain recombines TRBV7-2 with TRBJ2-3; the D gene is possibly TRBD1 (5 bases). The CDR3 covers 12 residues. The V gene's germline CDR1 is SGHTA and CDR2 FQGNSA. The ends were cut back, 8 bases at V and 3 bases at J, with 9 bases in the middle.

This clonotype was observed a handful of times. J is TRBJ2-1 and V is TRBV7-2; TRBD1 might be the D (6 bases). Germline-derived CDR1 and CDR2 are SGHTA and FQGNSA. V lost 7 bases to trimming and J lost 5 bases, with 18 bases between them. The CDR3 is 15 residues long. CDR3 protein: CASTLRGRQDNEQFF. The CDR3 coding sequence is TGTGCCAGCACCCTCAGGGGACGACAAGACAATGAGCAGTTCTTC.

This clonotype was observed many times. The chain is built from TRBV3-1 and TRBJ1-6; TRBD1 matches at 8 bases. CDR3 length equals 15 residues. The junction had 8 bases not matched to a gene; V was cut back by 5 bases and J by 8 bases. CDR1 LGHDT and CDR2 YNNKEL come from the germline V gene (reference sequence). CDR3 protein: CASSSRTGRDSPLHF. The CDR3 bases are TGTGCCAGCAGCTCTCGGACAGGGAGGGATTCACCCCTCCACTTT.